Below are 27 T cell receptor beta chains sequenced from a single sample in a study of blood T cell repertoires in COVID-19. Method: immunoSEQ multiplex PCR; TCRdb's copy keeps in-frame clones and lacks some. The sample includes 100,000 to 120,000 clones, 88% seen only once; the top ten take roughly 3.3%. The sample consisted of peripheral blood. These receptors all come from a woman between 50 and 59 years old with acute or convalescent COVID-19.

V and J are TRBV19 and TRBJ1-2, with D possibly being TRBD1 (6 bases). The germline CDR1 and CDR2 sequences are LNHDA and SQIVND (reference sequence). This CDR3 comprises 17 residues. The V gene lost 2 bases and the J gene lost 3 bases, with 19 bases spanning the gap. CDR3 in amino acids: CASSIKDRPLVDYGYTF. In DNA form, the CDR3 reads TGTGCCAGTAGTATAAAGGACAGACCTTTAGTGGACTATGGCTACACCTTC.

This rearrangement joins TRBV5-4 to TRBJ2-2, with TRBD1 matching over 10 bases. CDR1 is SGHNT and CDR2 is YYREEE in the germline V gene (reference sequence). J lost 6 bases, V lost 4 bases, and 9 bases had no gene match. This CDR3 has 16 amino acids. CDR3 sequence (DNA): TGTGCCAGCAGCCCCGGGACAGGGGAAATCGCCGGGGAGCTGTTTTTT. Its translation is CASSPGTGEIAGELFF. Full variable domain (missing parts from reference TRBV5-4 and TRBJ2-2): ETGVTQSPTHLIKTRGQQVTLRCSSQSGHNTVSWYQQALGQGPQFIFQYYREEENGRGNFPPRFSGLQFPNYSSELNVNALELDDSALYLCASSPGTGEIAGELFFGEGSRLTVL.

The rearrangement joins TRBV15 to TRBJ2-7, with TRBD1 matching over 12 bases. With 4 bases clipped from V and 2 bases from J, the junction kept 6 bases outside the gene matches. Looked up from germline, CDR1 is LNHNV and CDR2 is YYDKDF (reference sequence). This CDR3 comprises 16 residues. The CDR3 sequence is CATSIPGQGAPYEQYF. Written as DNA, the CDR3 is TGTGCCACCAGCATCCCGGGACAGGGGGCACCCTACGAGCAGTACTTC. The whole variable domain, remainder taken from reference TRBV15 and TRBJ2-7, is DAMVIQNPRYQVTQFGKPVTLSCSQTLNHNVMYWYQQKSSQAPKLLFHYYDKDFNNEADTPDNFQSRRPNTSFCFLDIRSPGLGDTAMYLCATSIPGQGAPYEQYFGPGTRLTVT.

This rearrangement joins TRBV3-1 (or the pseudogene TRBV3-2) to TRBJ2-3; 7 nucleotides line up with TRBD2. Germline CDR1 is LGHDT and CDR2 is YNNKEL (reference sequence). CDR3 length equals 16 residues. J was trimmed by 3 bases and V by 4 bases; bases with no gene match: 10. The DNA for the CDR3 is TGTGCCAGCAGCCTTTCCCGGGGGGTATATACAGATACGCAGTATTTT. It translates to CASSLSRGVYTDTQYF.

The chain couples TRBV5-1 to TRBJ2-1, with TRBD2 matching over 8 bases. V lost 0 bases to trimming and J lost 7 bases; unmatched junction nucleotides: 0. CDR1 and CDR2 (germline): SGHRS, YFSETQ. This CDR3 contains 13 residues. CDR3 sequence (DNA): TGCGCCAGCAGCTTGGCGGGGGGGAATGAGCAGTTCTTC. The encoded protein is CASSLAGGNEQFF.

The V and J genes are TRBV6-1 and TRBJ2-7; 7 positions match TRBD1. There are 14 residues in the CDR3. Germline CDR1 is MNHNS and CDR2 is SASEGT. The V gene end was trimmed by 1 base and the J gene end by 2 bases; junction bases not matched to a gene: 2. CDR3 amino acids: CASSEGDRPYEQYF. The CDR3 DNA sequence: TGTGCCAGCAGTGAAGGGGACAGACCCTACGAGCAGTACTTC.

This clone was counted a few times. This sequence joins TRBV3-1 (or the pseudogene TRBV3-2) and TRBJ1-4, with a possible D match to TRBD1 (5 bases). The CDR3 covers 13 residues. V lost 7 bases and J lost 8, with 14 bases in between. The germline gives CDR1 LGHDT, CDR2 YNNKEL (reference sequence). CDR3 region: CASTGGAGEKLFF. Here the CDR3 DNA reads TGTGCCAGCACCGGTGGGGCCGGCGAAAAACTGTTTTTT.

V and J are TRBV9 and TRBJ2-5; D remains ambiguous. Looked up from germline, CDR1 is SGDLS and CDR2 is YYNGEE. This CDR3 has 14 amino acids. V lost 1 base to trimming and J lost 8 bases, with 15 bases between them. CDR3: CASSVSLRNSTQYF. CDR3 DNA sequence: TGTGCCAGCAGCGTATCCCTTAGAAATTCTACCCAGTACTTC.

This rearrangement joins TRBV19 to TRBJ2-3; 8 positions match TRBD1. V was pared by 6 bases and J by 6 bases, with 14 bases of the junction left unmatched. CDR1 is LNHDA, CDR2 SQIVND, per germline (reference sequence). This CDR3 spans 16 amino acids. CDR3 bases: TGTGCCAGTAGGCCGACAGGGGCTACCTATGTGGATACGCAGTATTTT. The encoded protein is CASRPTGATYVDTQYF.

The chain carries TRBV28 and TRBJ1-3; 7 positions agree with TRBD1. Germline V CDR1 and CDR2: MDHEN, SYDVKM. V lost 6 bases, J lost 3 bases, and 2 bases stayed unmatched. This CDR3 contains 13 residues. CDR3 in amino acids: CASRNRGGNTIYF. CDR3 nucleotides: TGTGCCAGCAGGAACAGGGGTGGAAACACCATATATTTT.

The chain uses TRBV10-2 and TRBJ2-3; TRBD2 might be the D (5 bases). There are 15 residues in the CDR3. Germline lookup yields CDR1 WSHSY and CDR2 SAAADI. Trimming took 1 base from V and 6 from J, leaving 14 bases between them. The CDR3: CASSEWSGGRDTQYF. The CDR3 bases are TGCGCCAGCAGTGAGTGGAGCGGCGGCCGGGATACGCAGTATTTT.

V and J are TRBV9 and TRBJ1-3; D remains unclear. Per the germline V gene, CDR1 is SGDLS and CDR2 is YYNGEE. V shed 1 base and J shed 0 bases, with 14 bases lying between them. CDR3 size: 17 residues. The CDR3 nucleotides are TGTGCCAGCAGCGTATTGGCCGTGCCCACCTCTGGAAACACCATATATTTT. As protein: CASSVLAVPTSGNTIYF.

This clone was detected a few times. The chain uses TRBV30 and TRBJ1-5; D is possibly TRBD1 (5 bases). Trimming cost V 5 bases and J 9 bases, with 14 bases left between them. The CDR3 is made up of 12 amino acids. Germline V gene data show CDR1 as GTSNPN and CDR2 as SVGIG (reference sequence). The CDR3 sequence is CAWDRSGGPQHF. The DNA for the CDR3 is TGTGCCTGGGACCGCTCGGGGGGGCCCCAGCATTTT.

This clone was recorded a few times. In DNA, the CDR3 is TGCAGCGGGGGGGACAAAACTAATGAAAAACTGTTTTTT. This translates into CSGGDKTNEKLFF. The rearrangement joins TRBV29-1 to TRBJ1-4; weak D call: TRBD1 (6 bases). Germline V gene lookup returns CDR1 SQVTM and CDR2 ANQGSEA. This CDR3 is built from 13 residues. Trimming took off 7 bases at V and 1 base at J, with 10 bases between the two ends.

The DNA for the CDR3 is TGTGCCAGCAGTGAGACCCTACCAGGACAGGTTGCCTACGAGCAGTACTTC. The encoded protein is CASSETLPGQVAYEQYF. The chain links TRBV25-1 to TRBJ2-7, with 7 bases matching TRBD1. V was pared by 3 bases and J by 2 bases, with 13 bases of the junction left unmatched. Per the germline V gene, CDR1 is MGHDK and CDR2 is SYGVNS. CDR3 length equals 17 residues.

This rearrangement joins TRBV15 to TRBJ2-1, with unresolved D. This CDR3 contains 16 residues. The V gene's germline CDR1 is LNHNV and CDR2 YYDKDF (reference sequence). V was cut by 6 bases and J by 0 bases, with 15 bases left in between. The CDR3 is CATSDNHTRSYNEQFF. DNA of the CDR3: TGTGCCACCAGTGACAACCACACCCGCTCCTACAATGAGCAGTTCTTC.

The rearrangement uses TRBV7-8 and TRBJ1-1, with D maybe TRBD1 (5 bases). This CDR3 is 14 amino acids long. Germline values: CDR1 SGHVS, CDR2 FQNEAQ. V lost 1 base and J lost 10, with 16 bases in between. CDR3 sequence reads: CASSLGGSASRAFF. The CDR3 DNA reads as TGTGCCAGCAGCTTAGGGGGCTCGGCCTCGAGAGCTTTCTTT. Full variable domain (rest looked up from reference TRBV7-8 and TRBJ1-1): GAGVSQSPRYKVAKRGQDVALRCDPISGHVSLFWYQQALGQGPEFLTYFQNEAQLDKSGLPSDRFFAERPEGSVSTLKIQRTQQEDSAVYLCASSLGGSASRAFFGQGTRLTVV.

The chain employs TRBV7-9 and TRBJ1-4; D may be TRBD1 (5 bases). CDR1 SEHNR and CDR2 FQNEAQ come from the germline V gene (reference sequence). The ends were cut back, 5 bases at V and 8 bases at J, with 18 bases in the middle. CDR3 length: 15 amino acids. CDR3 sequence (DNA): TGTGCCAGCAGCACCAACGGGGGGTTTGGGGAAAAACTGTTTTTT. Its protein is CASSTNGGFGEKLFF.

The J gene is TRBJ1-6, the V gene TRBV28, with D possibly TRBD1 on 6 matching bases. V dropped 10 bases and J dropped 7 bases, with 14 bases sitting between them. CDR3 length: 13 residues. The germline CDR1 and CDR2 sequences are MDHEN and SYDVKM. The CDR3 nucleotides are TGTGCCATACAGGGCCAGGGGAATTCACCCCTCCACTTT. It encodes CAIQGQGNSPLHF.

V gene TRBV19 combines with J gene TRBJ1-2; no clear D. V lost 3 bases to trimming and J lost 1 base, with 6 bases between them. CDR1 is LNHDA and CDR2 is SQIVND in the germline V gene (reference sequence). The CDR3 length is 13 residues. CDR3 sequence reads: CASSISVNYGYTF. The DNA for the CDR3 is TGTGCCAGTAGTATTTCGGTTAACTATGGCTACACCTTC.

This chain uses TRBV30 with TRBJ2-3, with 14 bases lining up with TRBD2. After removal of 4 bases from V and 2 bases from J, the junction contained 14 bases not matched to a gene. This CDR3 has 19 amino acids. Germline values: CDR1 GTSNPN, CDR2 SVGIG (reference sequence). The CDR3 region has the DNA TGTGCCTGGACTCCTTCGACTAGCGGGAGGGTTTTGGCCACAGATACGCAGTATTTT. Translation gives CAWTPSTSGRVLATDTQYF. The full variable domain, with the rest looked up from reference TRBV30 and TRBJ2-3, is SQTIHQWPATLVQPVGSPLSLECTVEGTSNPNLYWYRQAAGRGLQLLFYSVGIGQISSEVPQNLSASRPQDRQFILSSKKLLLSDSGFYLCAWTPSTSGRVLATDTQYFGPGTRLTVL.

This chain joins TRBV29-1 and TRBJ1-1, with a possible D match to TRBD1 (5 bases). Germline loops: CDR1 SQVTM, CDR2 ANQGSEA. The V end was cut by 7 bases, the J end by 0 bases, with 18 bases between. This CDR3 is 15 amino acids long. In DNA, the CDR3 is TGCAGCGGGGGGAATCGGGCGGGGATGAACACTGAAGCTTTCTTT. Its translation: CSGGNRAGMNTEAFF.

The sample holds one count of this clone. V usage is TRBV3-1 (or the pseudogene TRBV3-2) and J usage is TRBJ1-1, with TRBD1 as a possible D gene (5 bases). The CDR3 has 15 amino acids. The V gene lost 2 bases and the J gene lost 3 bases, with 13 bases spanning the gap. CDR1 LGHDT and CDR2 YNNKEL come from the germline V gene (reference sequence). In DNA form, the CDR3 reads TGTGCCAGCAGCCAATCTCGGACACGATACACTGAAGCTTTCTTT. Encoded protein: CASSQSRTRYTEAFF.

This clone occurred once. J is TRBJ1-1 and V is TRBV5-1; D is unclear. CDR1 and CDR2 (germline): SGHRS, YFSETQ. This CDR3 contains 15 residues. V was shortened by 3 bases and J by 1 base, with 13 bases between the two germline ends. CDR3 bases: TGCGCCAGCAGCTACGTACGGGGAGAGAACACTGAAGCTTTCTTT. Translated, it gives CASSYVRGENTEAFF.

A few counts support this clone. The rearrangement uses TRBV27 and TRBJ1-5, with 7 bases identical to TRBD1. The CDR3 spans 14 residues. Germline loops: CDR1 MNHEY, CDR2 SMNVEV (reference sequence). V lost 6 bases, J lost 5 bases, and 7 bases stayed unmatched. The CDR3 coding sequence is TGTGCCAGCAGGACGGGGCAGGGGGATCAGCCCCAGCATTTT. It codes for CASRTGQGDQPQHF.

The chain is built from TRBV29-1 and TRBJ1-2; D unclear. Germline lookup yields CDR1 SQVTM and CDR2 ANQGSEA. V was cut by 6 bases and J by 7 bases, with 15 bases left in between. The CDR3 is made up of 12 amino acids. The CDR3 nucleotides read TGCAGCGTCACCGTCCTCGGGGTTGGCTACACCTTC. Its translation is CSVTVLGVGYTF. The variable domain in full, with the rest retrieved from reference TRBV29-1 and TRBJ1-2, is SAVISQKPSRDICQRGTSLTIQCQVDSQVTMMFWYRQQPGQSLTLIATANQGSEATYESGFVIDKFPISRPNLTFSTLTVSNMSPEDSSIYLCSVTVLGVGYTFGSGTRLTVV.

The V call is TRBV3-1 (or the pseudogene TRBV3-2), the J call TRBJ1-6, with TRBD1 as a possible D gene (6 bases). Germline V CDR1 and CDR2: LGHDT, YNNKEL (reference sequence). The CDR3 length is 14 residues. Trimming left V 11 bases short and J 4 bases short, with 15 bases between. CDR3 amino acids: CACRTDEYNSPLHF. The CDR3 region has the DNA TGTGCCTGCCGGACAGACGAATATAATTCACCCCTCCACTTT.